This record covers a single TCR beta chain. These data belong to a study of blood T cell repertoires in COVID-19. This CDR3 has 14 amino acids. The germline V gene has CDR1 MNHEY and CDR2 SVGAGI. After removal of 8 bases from V and 3 bases from J, the junction contained 8 bases not matched to a gene. The assay was immunoSEQ multiplex PCR, and TCRdb's table has in-frame clones only and misses some. This sample has 130,000 or so clones, with roughly 90% found just once. The origin of this receptor is a man in his fifties or sixties with acute or convalescent COVID-19. Sequenced sample: peripheral blood. The chain uses TRBV6-5 and TRBJ2-3; 7 nucleotides agree with TRBD1. The DNA of the CDR3 is TGTGCCAGCCAGTTAGGGGGCATAACAGATACGCAGTATTTT. Translated, it gives CASQLGGITDTQYF.